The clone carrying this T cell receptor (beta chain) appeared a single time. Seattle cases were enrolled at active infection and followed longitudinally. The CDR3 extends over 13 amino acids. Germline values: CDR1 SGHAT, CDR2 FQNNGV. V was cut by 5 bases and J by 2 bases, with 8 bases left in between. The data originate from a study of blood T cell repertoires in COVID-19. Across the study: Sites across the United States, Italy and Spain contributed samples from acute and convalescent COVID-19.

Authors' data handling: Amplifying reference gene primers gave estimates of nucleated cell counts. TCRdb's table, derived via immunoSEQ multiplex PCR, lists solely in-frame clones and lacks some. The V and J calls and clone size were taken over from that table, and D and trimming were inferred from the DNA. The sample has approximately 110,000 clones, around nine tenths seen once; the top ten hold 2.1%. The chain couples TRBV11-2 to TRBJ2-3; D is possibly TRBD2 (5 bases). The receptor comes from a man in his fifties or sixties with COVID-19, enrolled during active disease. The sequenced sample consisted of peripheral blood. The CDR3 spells CASSGSYTDTQYF. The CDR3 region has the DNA TGTGCCAGCAGCGGGAGTTACACAGATACGCAGTATTTT.